Listed below are T cell receptor beta chains from one sample, sequenced in a study of Graves' ophthalmopathy and Graves' hyperthyroidism. TCRdb independently ran MiXCR on the multiplex PCR reads; one entry per CDR3 protein. The data show 600,000 to 700,000 distinct CDR3 sequences, roughly two fifths seen once. Sequenced material: peripheral blood. The receptors originated from an adult man with Graves' ophthalmopathy. Both conserved end residues are part of each CDR3. A D gene is named only where the DNA matches it firmly. Not every row has a clone size; where given, it reads once, few, many or a size class.

>TRBJ2-5|NA|TRBV7-9|NA
CASSSDPAGDIKTQYF
TGTGCCAGCAGTTCCGACCCGGCAGGGGACATCAAGACCCAGTACTTC
>TRBJ1-2|NA|TRBV2|NA
CVSRQGPNYGYTF
TGTGTCAGCAGGCAGGGGCCTAACTATGGTTACACCTTC
>TRBJ1-5|TRBD1|TRBV6-5|few
CASSYSTGQAQHF
TGTGCCAGCAGTTACTCCACCGGACAGGCCCAGCATTTT
>TRBJ2-7|TRBD2|TRBV7-2|NA
CASSLDLAGGIHEQYF
TGTGCCAGCAGCTTAGATTTAGCGGGGGGAATCCACGAGCAGTACTTC
>TRBJ1-1|TRBD1|TRBV9|few
CASSVEGTGGTEAFF
TGTGCCAGCAGCGTAGAGGGGACAGGGGGAACTGAAGCTTTCTTT
>TRBJ2-7|NA|TRBV7-2|NA
CASSLEVGSLEQYF
TGTGCCAGCAGCTTAGAAGTGGGGTCGCTCGAGCAGTACTTC
>TRBJ2-6|TRBD1|TRBV15|NA
CATSPGQGLGTEAF
TGTGCCACCAGCCCGGGACAGGGGCTCGGCACTGAAGCTTTC
>TRBJ2-2|TRBD2|TRBV2|NA
CASSEGLAGMAGELLF
TGTGCCAGCAGCGAAGGACTAGCGGGAATGGCCGGGGAGCTGCTTTTT
>TRBJ2-7|TRBD2|TRBV10-3|few
CASSRPGLTGYEQYF
TGTGCCAGCAGTAGACCGGGACTAACGGGTTACGAGCAGTACTTC
>TRBJ2-7|TRBD1|TRBV20-1|many
CSARETGKSEQYF
TGCAGTGCTAGAGAGACAGGGAAGAGCGAGCAGTACTTC
>TRBJ2-2|NA|TRBV19|few
CASSMMNTGELFF
TGTGCCAGTAGTATGATGAACACCGGGGAGCTGTTTTTT
>TRBJ2-2|TRBD1|TRBV12-3/TRBV12-4|NA
CASRPGQGKAAANTGELFF
TGTGCCAGCAGACCGGGACAGGGAAAAGCGGCGGCGAACACCGGGGAGCTGTTTTTT
>TRBJ1-5|NA|TRBV19|NA
CAREGLSQPQHF
TGTGCTAGAGAGGGTCTGAGTCAGCCCCAGCATTTT
>TRBJ2-1|NA|TRBV7-3|NA
CASSLRLAVGYNEQFF
TGTGCCAGCAGCTTAAGACTTGCAGTGGGCTACAATGAGCAGTTCTTC
>TRBJ1-4|TRBD1|TRBV7-9|NA
CASSSQGQGNEKLFF
TGTGCCAGCAGCTCCCAGGGACAGGGGAATGAAAAACTGTTTTTT
>TRBJ2-7|NA|TRBV15|NA
CATSSLIKSSSYEQYF
TGTGCCACCAGCAGTCTGATAAAGAGCTCCAGCTACGAGCAGTACTTC
>TRBJ2-5|TRBD2|TRBV3-1|NA
CASNPGLEGGQETQYF
TGTGCCAGCAACCCGGGACTAGAAGGGGGGCAAGAGACCCAGTACTTC
>TRBJ2-5|TRBD2|TRBV5-8|many
CASSLISGGETQYF
TGTGCCAGCAGCCTTATCTCCGGGGGGGAGACCCAGTACTTC
>TRBJ1-6|TRBD1|TRBV9|NA
CASSPGQDYSPLHF
TGTGCCAGTTCCCCGGGACAGGACTATTCACCCCTCCACTTT
>TRBJ1-2|TRBD1|TRBV20-1|NA
CSTATGIRNYGYTF
TGCAGTACGGCGACAGGGATCCGTAACTATGGCTACACCTTC
>TRBJ2-2|TRBD2|TRBV12-3/TRBV12-4|NA
CAGIRTSGGTGELFF
TGTGCCGGCATCAGGACTAGCGGGGGTACCGGGGAGCTGTTTTTT
>TRBJ2-5|TRBD1|TRBV4-3|NA
CASSGRQGKETQYF
TGCGCCAGCAGCGGGAGACAGGGGAAGGAGACCCAGTACTTC
>TRBJ1-3|NA|TRBV19|NA
CASSRPGLMNTIYF
TGTGCCAGTAGTAGGCCAGGGCTCATGAACACCATATATTTT
>TRBJ1-4|NA|TRBV29-1|once
CSLAGDGNEKLFF
TGCAGCTTGGCTGGGGATGGGAATGAAAAACTGTTTTTT
>TRBJ2-7|NA|TRBV12-3/TRBV12-4|few
CASSLIRGRSYEQYF
TGTGCCAGCAGTTTAATTAGGGGCAGGTCCTACGAGCAGTACTTC
>TRBJ2-7|TRBD1|TRBV29-1|NA
CSPRGWPPYEQYF
TGCAGCCCCAGGGGGTGGCCCCCCTACGAGCAGTACTTC
>TRBJ1-6|NA|TRBV7-3|NA
CASSLLAGPWDSPLHF
TGTGCCAGCAGCCTCCTAGCGGGCCCATGGGATTCACCCCTCCACTTT
>TRBJ2-5|TRBD2|TRBV6-5|few
CASRQTSGGLETQYF
TGTGCCAGCAGACAGACAAGCGGGGGGCTAGAGACCCAGTACTTC
>TRBJ1-1|TRBD1|TRBV12-3/TRBV12-4|many
CASSSSLTGGTEAFF
TGTGCCAGCAGCAGTAGCCTGACAGGGGGCACTGAAGCTTTCTTT